The present T cell receptor beta chain was sequenced within a study of T-cell memory formation after mild COVID-19. Via MiXCR, TCRdb re-called the 5' RACE reads, giving one row per CDR3 protein. The table lists about 110,000 distinct CDR3 sequences, 15% to 20% of them singletons. Sample: PBMCs or a T cell subset sorted from them (not recorded which). The TCR originated in a young man who had mild COVID-19 (a few samples of this study predate the infection). Cell type and time point are not known.

The CDR3 loop reads CASSLSPHIGRYGYTF. The CDR3 region has the DNA TGCGCCAGCAGCCTCTCCCCACACATCGGAAGGTATGGCTACACCTTC. This rearrangement joins TRBV4-1 to TRBJ1-2; D gene unclear. This CDR3 is built from 16 residues. Germline V gives CDR1 MGHRA, CDR2 YSYEKL. V lost 4 bases, J lost 5 bases, and 20 bases lay in between.